This T cell receptor (beta chain) was captured in a study of blood T cell repertoires in COVID-19. Background on the study: PBMCs, B-cell-depleted T cells, or T cells provided the cDNA or gDNA that made up the material.

Measured with immunoSEQ multiplex PCR; TCRdb has only the in-frame clones, and not every one. The sample has approximately 50,000 clones, approximately 90% seen once. Sample: peripheral blood. The TCR was taken from a woman aged 80 or over with acute or convalescent COVID-19.

The CDR3 spells CASSSGTAEGYTF. CDR3 bases: TGCGCCAGCAGCTCGGGGACAGCTGAAGGCTACACCTTC. The chain joins TRBV5-1 to TRBJ1-2; 7 bases match TRBD1. Germline V gives CDR1 SGHRS, CDR2 YFSETQ. The CDR3 extends over 13 amino acids. The ends lost 3 bases at V and 8 bases at J; junction bases unmatched: 7.